This T cell receptor beta chain was recorded in a study of blood T cell repertoires in COVID-19. About the research overall: Italy, Spain and the United States were the sources of the convalescent and acute COVID-19 samples.

The data were produced by immunoSEQ multiplex PCR, yet TCRdb's version contains in-frame clones alone and is incomplete. The sample contains a few hundred thousand clones, just under 90% of which appear only once. The V gene's germline CDR1 is SGDLS and CDR2 YYNGEE. The CDR3 is 15 residues long. J gave up 1 base and V 2 bases, and 3 bases lay outside the gene matches. Two negative PCRs, clearance, or symptom resolution were required of recovered Cohort 3 donors. The clonotype originates from a woman in her thirties who had recovered from COVID-19. The chain recombines TRBV9 with TRBJ1-5, with TRBD1 identical over 7 bases. The sample consisted of PBMCs or T cells enriched from blood (not recorded which). The CDR3 region has the DNA TGTGCCAGCAGCGTGACAGGGTCGAGCAATCAGCCCCAGCATTTT. Its translation is CASSVTGSSNQPQHF. The whole variable domain, filled in from reference TRBV9 and TRBJ1-5, reads DSGVTQTPKHLITATGQRVTLRCSPRSGDLSVYWYQQSLDQGLQFLIQYYNGEERAKGNILERFSAQQFPDLHSELNLSSLELGDSALYFCASSVTGSSNQPQHFGDGTRLSIL.